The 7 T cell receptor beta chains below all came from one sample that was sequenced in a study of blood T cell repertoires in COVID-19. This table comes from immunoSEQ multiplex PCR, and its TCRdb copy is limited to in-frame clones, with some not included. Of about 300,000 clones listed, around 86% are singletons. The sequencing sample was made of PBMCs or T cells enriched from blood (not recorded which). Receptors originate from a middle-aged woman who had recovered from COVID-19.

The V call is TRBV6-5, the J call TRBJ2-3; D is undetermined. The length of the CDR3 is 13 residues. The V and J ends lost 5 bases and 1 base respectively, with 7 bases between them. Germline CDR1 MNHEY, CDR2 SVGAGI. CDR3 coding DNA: TGTGCCAGCAGTCTCATAGGCACAGATACGCAGTATTTT. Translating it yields CASSLIGTDTQYF.

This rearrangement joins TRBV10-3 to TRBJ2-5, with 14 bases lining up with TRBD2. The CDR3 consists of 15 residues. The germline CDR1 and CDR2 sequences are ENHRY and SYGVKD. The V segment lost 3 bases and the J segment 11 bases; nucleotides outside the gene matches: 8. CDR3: CAISDPGLAGVGQYF. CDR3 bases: TGTGCCATCAGTGACCCGGGACTAGCGGGAGTGGGTCAGTACTTC.

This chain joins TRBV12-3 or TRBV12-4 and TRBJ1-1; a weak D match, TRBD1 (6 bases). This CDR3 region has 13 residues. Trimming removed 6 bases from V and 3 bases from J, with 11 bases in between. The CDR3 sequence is CASSQQGYTEAFF. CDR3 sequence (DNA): TGTGCCAGCAGCCAACAGGGTTACACTGAAGCTTTCTTT.

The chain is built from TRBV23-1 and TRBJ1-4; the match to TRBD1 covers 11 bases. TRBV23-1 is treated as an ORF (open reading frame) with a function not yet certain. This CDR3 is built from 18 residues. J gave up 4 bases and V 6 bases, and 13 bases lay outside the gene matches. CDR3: CASRQRADRGLVNEKLFF. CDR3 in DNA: TGCGCCAGCAGACAAAGGGCGGACAGGGGGCTTGTTAATGAAAAACTGTTTTTT.

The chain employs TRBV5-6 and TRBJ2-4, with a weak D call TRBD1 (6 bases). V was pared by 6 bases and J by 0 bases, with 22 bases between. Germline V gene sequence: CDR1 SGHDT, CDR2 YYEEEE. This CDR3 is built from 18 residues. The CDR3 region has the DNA TGTGCCAGCAACCACCGGGGTGGGACAACTCTAGCCAAAAACATTCAGTACTTC. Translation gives CASNHRGGTTLAKNIQYF.

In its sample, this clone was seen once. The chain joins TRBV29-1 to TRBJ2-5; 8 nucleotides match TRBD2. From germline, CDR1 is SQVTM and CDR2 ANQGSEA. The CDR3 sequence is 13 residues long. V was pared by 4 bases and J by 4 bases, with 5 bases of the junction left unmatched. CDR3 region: CSVGTSRGETQYF. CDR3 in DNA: TGCAGCGTTGGGACTAGCAGGGGAGAGACCCAGTACTTC.

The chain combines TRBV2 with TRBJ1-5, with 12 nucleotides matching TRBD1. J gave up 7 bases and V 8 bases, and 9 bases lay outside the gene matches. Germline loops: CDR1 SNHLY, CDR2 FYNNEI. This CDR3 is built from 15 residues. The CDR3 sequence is CASAGTGGDVQPQHF. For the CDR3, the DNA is TGTGCCAGCGCCGGGACAGGGGGCGATGTACAGCCCCAGCATTTT.